The 17 T cell receptor beta chains reported below all come from one sample, sequenced in a study of blood T cells in healthy people across ages. Primed by a sample-barcoded 5' primer and a J-beta primer mix, a second PCR proceeded for 7 to 11 cycles. TCRdb re-derived calls from the 5' RACE reads in MiXCR, one entry per CDR3 protein. The data show under 1,100,000 distinct CDR3 sequences, 20% to 25% seen once. This same sample was also taken into another study, of T cells of mothers and their children.

Material: blood. These receptors all stem from a girl under 10 years old in good health.

With respect to this clonotype: One end of the junction varies from germline; a read error may be responsible. The genes are TRBV20-1 and TRBJ2-5; no definite D call. The CDR3 is 13 residues long. Germline V gives CDR1 DFQATT, CDR2 SNEGSKA (reference sequence). The CDR3 protein is CSAVKVGQEAQYF. As DNA, the CDR3 is TGCAGTGCTGTTAAGGTCGGTCAAGAGGCCCAGTACTTC.

This clonotype has more than one count but fewer than ten. The chain uses TRBV7-2 and TRBJ1-1; D is perhaps TRBD1 (5 bases). CDR1 and CDR2 (germline): SGHTA, FQGNSA. V shed 6 bases and J shed 4 bases, with 18 bases lying between them. The CDR3 covers 15 residues. CDR3 in amino acids: CASSRGWQGITEAFF. The CDR3 DNA reads TGTGCCAGCAGTCGCGGTTGGCAGGGAATCACTGAAGCTTTCTTT.

The chain links TRBV6-8 to TRBJ1-1; the D is unclear. The V end was cut by 7 bases, the J end by 5 bases, with 11 bases between. Germline V gene sequence: CDR1 MNHGY, CDR2 SAAAGT. The CDR3 runs to 12 residues. The CDR3 DNA is TGTGCCAGCACCAACGCAGGAACTGAAGCTTTCTTT. Protein sequence: CASTNAGTEAFF.

This clonotype occurred a few times. This sequence joins TRBV5-1 and TRBJ2-5, with 9 bases lining up with TRBD2. The CDR3 consists of 19 residues. Germline V gives CDR1 SGHRS, CDR2 YFSETQ. V was clipped by 4 bases and J by 0 bases; unmatched bases: 16. The CDR3 DNA reads as TGCGCCAGCAGCACCACTAGCGGGCTAATAGCTCGGGACCAAGAGACCCAGTACTTC. Translation: CASSTTSGLIARDQETQYF.

The V call is TRBV6-2 or TRBV6-3, the J call TRBJ2-3; 7 bases line up with TRBD2. Germline V gives CDR1 MNHEY, CDR2 SVGEGT. The V gene end was trimmed by 6 bases and the J gene end by 4 bases; junction bases not matched to a gene: 10. This CDR3 has 15 residues. The CDR3 protein is CASSAPGGRADTQYF. The CDR3 DNA reads as TGTGCCAGCAGCGCGCCGGGAGGTAGAGCAGATACGCAGTATTTT.

The chain uses TRBV5-1 and TRBJ2-7, with a possible D match to TRBD1 (5 bases). Germline V lookup: CDR1 SGHRS, CDR2 YFSETQ. V was clipped by 4 bases and J by 2 bases, with 10 bases between them. CDR3 length: 13 amino acids. DNA for the CDR3: TGCGCCAGCAGCACAGGTTTTACCTACGAGCAGTACTTC. It translates to CASSTGFTYEQYF.

J is TRBJ2-7 and V is TRBV7-2; D is unclear. Trimming took off 7 bases at V and 4 bases at J, with 8 bases between the two ends. This CDR3 is 11 amino acids long. Germline CDR1 is SGHTA and CDR2 is FQGNSA. DNA of the CDR3: TGTGCCAGCACCAACGGGTACGAGCAGTACTTC. This translates into CASTNGYEQYF.

In this sample, this clonotype turned up a few times. The chain is built from TRBV6-4 and TRBJ1-5; D gene uncertain. In germline, CDR1 is MRHNA, CDR2 SNTAGT. The ends were cut back, 4 bases at V and 7 bases at J, with 20 bases in the middle. The CDR3 is 16 amino acids. CDR3 loop: CASSALPMGTGQPQHF. The CDR3 DNA follows: TGTGCCAGCAGTGCCCTCCCGATGGGAACGGGACAGCCCCAGCATTTT.

The chain has TRBV6-2 or TRBV6-3 and TRBJ2-1; D is undetermined. Germline CDR1 is MNHEY and CDR2 is SVGEGT. V was pared by 0 bases and J by 7 bases, with 13 bases between. The CDR3 consists of 15 residues. In DNA form, the CDR3 reads TGTGCCAGCAGTTACTCGACGTTAAGAGGAAATGAGCAGTTCTTC. This sequence encodes CASSYSTLRGNEQFF.

Only a few counts were recorded for this clonotype. This chain links TRBV7-9 with TRBJ2-7; the D call may be TRBD1 or TRBD2 (5 bases each). Per the germline V gene, CDR1 is SEHNR and CDR2 is FQNEAQ (reference sequence). V was clipped by 3 bases and J by 6 bases, with 21 bases between them. This CDR3 is built from 16 residues. CDR3 nucleotide sequence: TGTGCCAGCAGCTTGGCTTCTAACTACGCCGGGGCCGAGCAGTACTTC. Its protein is CASSLASNYAGAEQYF.

As concerns this clonotype: One end of the junction does not line up with germline, which may come from a read error. The genes are TRBV11-3 and TRBJ2-3; D is possibly TRBD1 (5 bases). Germline CDR1 is SGHNT and CDR2 is YENEEA. This CDR3 region has 13 residues. The CDR3 nucleotides are TGTGCCAGCATCAAGCAGGGCCAAGAGACCCAGTACTTT. Protein product: CASIKQGQETQYF.

The rearrangement uses TRBV6-1 and TRBJ2-2, with TRBD1 matching 7 bases. V gave up 7 bases and J gave up 2 bases; unmatched junction bases: 4. This CDR3 spans 14 amino acids. CDR1 is MNHNS and CDR2 is SASEGT in the germline V gene. The CDR3 sequence: CASKQGVNTGELFF. The CDR3 DNA is TGTGCCAGCAAGCAGGGGGTTAACACCGGGGAGCTGTTTTTT.

As to this clonotype: An end of the junction does not agree with germline; a read error may underlie this. This chain uses TRBV28 with TRBJ2-7; 7 bases map to TRBD1. CDR3 length equals 14 residues. The V gene's germline CDR1 is MDHEN and CDR2 SYDVKM. The DNA of the CDR3 is TGTGCCCGCAGGCCCGGGACAGCCTCCTACGAGCAGTACTTC. Its protein product is CARRPGTASYEQYF.

In this sample, this clonotype turned up a few times. V is TRBV5-4 and J is TRBJ2-1; D is undetermined. Germline loops: CDR1 SGHNT, CDR2 YYREEE (reference sequence). Trimming stripped 4 bases from V and 3 bases from J, with 17 bases between. There are 16 residues in the CDR3. The CDR3 region is CASSPTTQPLYNEQFF. As DNA, the CDR3 is TGTGCCAGCAGCCCGACCACGCAACCACTCTACAATGAGCAGTTCTTC.

The V and J genes are TRBV5-1 and TRBJ2-6, with D unclear. Trimming took 0 bases from V and 2 from J, leaving 9 bases between them. Looked up from germline, CDR1 is SGHRS and CDR2 is YFSETQ. The CDR3 loop spans 16 amino acids. This CDR3 reads CASSLDGGTGANVLTF. CDR3 nucleotide sequence: TGCGCCAGCAGCTTGGATGGTGGGACTGGGGCCAACGTCCTGACTTTC.

V gene TRBV20-1 combines with J gene TRBJ2-5; D is possibly TRBD1 (6 bases). The germline V gene encodes CDR1 DFQATT and CDR2 SNEGSKA (reference sequence). CDR3 size: 15 residues. The germline V and J ends were trimmed by 6 bases and 5 bases, with 22 bases remaining between them. CDR3 bases: TGCAGTGCCTCCGGGACAATGGCGGAGTGGGAGACCCAGTACTTC. Amino acids: CSASGTMAEWETQYF.

This clonotype was observed a few times. The rearrangement links TRBV7-9 to TRBJ1-1, with D possibly TRBD1 on 5 matching bases. The CDR3 extends over 15 amino acids. The V gene's germline CDR1 is SEHNR and CDR2 FQNEAQ (reference sequence). Trimming stripped 1 base from V and 1 base from J, with 10 bases between. CDR3 in amino acids: CASSLGGIPNTEAFF. In DNA, the CDR3 is TGTGCCAGCAGCTTAGGGGGGATACCGAACACTGAAGCTTTCTTT.